The TCR beta chain described here comes from a study of blood T cell repertoires in COVID-19. Sequencing used immunoSEQ multiplex PCR; TCRdb keeps in-frame clones, though not all of them. This table has approximately 40,000 clones, roughly nine tenths appearing once. Germline V gene lookup returns CDR1 SQVTM and CDR2 ANQGSEA. The CDR3 consists of 13 residues. V gave up 0 bases and J gave up 4 bases; unmatched junction bases: 1. This clone was counted once. The material sequenced was peripheral blood. This receptor was identified in a human donor in a cohort sampled during active COVID-19. V gene TRBV29-1 combines with J gene TRBJ2-7, with TRBD1 matching 9 bases. The CDR3 sequence is CSVEEGQGYEQYF. In nucleotides, the CDR3 is TGCAGCGTTGAAGAAGGACAGGGGTACGAGCAGTACTTC.